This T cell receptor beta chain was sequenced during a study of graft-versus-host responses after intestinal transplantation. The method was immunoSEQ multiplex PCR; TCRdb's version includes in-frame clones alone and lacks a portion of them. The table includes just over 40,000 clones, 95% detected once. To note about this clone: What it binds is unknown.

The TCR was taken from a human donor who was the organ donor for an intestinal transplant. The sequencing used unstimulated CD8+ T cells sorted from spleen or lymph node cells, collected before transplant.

The CDR3 region has the DNA TGCAGCGTTCAGGAGGGAGACAATCAGCCCCAGCATTTT. It translates to CSVQEGDNQPQHF. The chain joins TRBV29-1 to TRBJ1-5; D remains ambiguous. Deletions cut 5 bases from V and 3 bases from J, with 11 bases between. From germline, CDR1 is SQVTM and CDR2 ANQGSEA. The CDR3 covers 13 residues.